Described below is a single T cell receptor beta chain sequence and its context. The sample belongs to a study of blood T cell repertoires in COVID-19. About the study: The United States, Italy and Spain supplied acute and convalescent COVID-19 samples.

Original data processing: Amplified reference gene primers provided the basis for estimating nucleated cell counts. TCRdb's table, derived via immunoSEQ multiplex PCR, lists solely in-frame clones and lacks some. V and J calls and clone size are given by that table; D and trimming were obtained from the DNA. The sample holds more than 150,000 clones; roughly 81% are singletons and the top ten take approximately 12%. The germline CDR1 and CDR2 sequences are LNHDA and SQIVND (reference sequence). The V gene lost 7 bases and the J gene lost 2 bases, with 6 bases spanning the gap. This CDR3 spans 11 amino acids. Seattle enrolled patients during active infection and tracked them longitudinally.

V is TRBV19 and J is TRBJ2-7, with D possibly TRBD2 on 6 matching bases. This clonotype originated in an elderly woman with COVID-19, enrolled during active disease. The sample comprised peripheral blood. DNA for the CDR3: TGTGCCAGTACGGGAGCCTACGAGCAGTACTTC. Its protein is CASTGAYEQYF. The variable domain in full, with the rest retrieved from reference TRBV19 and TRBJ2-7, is DGGITQSPKYLFRKEGQNVTLSCEQNLNHDAMYWYRQDPGQGLRLIYYSQIVNDFQKGDIAEGYSVSREKKESFPLTVTSAQKNPTAFYLCASTGAYEQYFGPGTRLTVT.